Shown below are 13 T cell receptor beta chains from a single sample sequenced in a study of molecular identifiers for immune sequencing clone quantification. TCRdb used MiXCR to reprocess the PCR reads, holding one entry per CDR3 protein. The sample lists some 320,000 distinct CDR3 sequences, about 22% occurring once. Sequencing input: naive CD8+ T cells from blood, with Jurkat cell RNA spiked in. Subset of the sample: FACS-sorted CD8+CD4-CCR7+CD45RA+ naive T cells. These TCRs come from a human donor in good health. Some libraries in this study had Jurkat cell RNA spiked in.

This clonotype was seen ten or more times. The chain is built from TRBV15 and TRBJ2-2; 9 positions match TRBD1. This CDR3 contains 17 residues. V lost 1 base and J lost 3; bases outside the gene matches: 6. The germline CDR1 and CDR2 sequences are LNHNV and YYDKDF (reference sequence). The CDR3 reads CATSRVLDRGYTGELFF. In nucleotides, the CDR3 is TGTGCCACCAGCAGAGTGTTGGACAGGGGATACACCGGGGAGCTGTTTTTT.

Note on this clonotype: It may be a read error: a sequence one base away is much more abundant. V and J are TRBV7-6 and TRBJ2-7; the match to TRBD1 covers 7 bases. Germline values: CDR1 SGHVS, CDR2 FNYEAQ. CDR3 length: 14 residues. The CDR3 reads CAGSLPGQPHEQYF. The CDR3 bases are TGTGCCGGCAGCCTCCCGGGACAGCCCCACGAGCAGTACTTC.

There are many counts of this clonotype. The CDR3 here is CASSLGASGFSTDTQYF. DNA of the CDR3: TGTGCCAGCAGCCTGGGGGCTAGCGGTTTTTCCACAGATACGCAGTATTTT. The chain employs TRBV7-9 and TRBJ2-3, with a tentative D call TRBD2 (7 bases). CDR3 length equals 17 residues. Germline-derived CDR1 and CDR2 are SEHNR and FQNEAQ (reference sequence). Trimming removed 5 bases at V and 2 bases at J, with 20 bases between.

The table lists this clonotype with many counts. The chain carries TRBV4-3 and TRBJ1-1, with TRBD1 matching over 10 bases. Germline values: CDR1 LGHNA, CDR2 YSLEER. V lost 0 bases, J lost 5 bases, and 9 bases stayed unmatched. CDR3 length: 17 amino acids. CDR3 in amino acids: CASSQDHRQGAKTEAFF. For the CDR3, the DNA is TGCGCCAGCAGCCAAGATCACCGACAGGGGGCGAAGACTGAAGCTTTCTTT.

The V call is TRBV11-2, the J call TRBJ2-1; the match to TRBD2 covers 7 bases. The CDR3 length is 17 residues. Germline values: CDR1 SGHAT, CDR2 FQNNGV. With V trimmed by 6 bases and J by 8 bases, 19 bases remained unmatched. The CDR3 here is CASRQWGGLTFGDEQFF. Here the CDR3 DNA reads TGTGCCAGCAGACAATGGGGGGGACTGACCTTCGGCGATGAGCAGTTCTTC.

Remarks on this clonotype: Compared with germline, one end of the junction differs, possibly owing to a read error. The chain employs TRBV4-1 and TRBJ1-1; TRBD1 is a possible D gene (5 bases). The CDR3 contains 13 residues. Germline lookup yields CDR1 MGHRA and CDR2 YSYEKL. The CDR3 sequence: CASSQRSGSIASF. Written as DNA, the CDR3 is TGCGCCAGCAGCCAACGGTCAGGGTCAATCGCTTCCTTT.

In its sample, this clonotype was seen many times. The chain employs TRBV20-1 and TRBJ1-5; D gene unclear. V was pared by 3 bases and J by 0 bases, with 18 bases between. The CDR3 contains 17 residues. Germline V CDR1 and CDR2: DFQATT, SNEGSKA (reference sequence). The CDR3 region is CSASNSRWGYSNQPQHF. The CDR3 DNA is TGCAGTGCTAGTAACTCAAGGTGGGGTTATAGCAATCAGCCCCAGCATTTT.

V is TRBV27 and J is TRBJ2-5; TRBD2 matches 15 bases. The trim removed 2 bases at V and 5 bases at J, leaving 9 bases unmatched. The length of the CDR3 is 18 residues. The V gene's germline CDR1 is MNHEY and CDR2 SMNVEV (reference sequence). The CDR3 DNA reads as TGTGCCAGCAGTTTACTAGGACTAGCGGGAGGGCCTGAGGAGACCCAGTACTTC. Its translation: CASSLLGLAGGPEETQYF.

About this clonotype itself: A read error may be the cause here, since a much bigger clone is one base away. V and J are TRBV29-1 and TRBJ2-3, with D tentatively TRBD2 (6 bases). CDR1 is SQVTM and CDR2 is ANQGSEA in the germline V gene. This CDR3 region has 15 residues. The DNA of the CDR3 is TGCAGCGTTGCCCATAGCGGAGCTCTCACAGATGCGCAGTATTTT. This encodes CSVAHSGALTDAQYF.

This clonotype was recorded many times. The V call is TRBV6-1, the J call TRBJ1-1, with TRBD1 identical over 10 bases. This CDR3 spans 13 amino acids. V dropped 4 bases and J dropped 7; count of bases not matched to a gene: 3. The V gene's germline CDR1 is MNHNS and CDR2 SASEGT. CDR3 sequence reads: CASSGGQGLEAFF. The CDR3 nucleotides are TGTGCCAGCAGTGGGGGACAGGGGCTTGAAGCTTTCTTT.

The table lists this clonotype with many counts. The chain uses TRBV12-3 or TRBV12-4 and TRBJ2-7; TRBD1 aligns across 7 bases. The J segment lost 3 bases and the V segment lost 3 bases, leaving 2 bases of the junction unmatched. The CDR3 consists of 13 residues. This chain's CDR3 is CASSFAGGYEQYF. The CDR3 nucleotides are TGTGCCAGCAGTTTCGCAGGGGGCTACGAGCAGTACTTC.

In this sample, this clonotype turned up many times. The chain couples TRBV12-3 or TRBV12-4 to TRBJ2-7, with 8 bases that match TRBD2. Losses at the gene ends were 4 bases for V and 0 bases for J; bases not matched to a gene: 8. CDR3 size: 16 residues. The CDR3 sequence: CASSYAGGPSSYEQYF. The CDR3 DNA reads TGTGCCAGCAGTTACGCGGGGGGCCCGAGCTCCTACGAGCAGTACTTC.

This clonotype was observed at least ten times. The chain is built from TRBV7-9 and TRBJ2-7; D is unclear. Trimming pared 5 bases from V and 3 bases from J, leaving 20 bases between. The germline V gene encodes CDR1 SEHNR and CDR2 FQNEAQ (reference sequence). The CDR3 runs to 16 residues. DNA of the CDR3: TGTGCCAGCAGCCCACACCAAGGACGGTCGAGCTACGAGCAGTACTTC. It specifies CASSPHQGRSSYEQYF.